These 29 T cell receptor beta chains share one sample of origin, sequenced in a study of T cells after yellow fever vaccination. TCRdb re-analysed the 5' RACE reads in MiXCR, keeping a single row per CDR3 protein. The repertoire has approximately 260,000 distinct CDR3 sequences, 13% of them found once; the top ten carry around 0.55%. The sequenced sample was CD4+ T cells sorted from PBMCs, obtained 45 days after the yellow fever booster vaccination. These receptors came from a man younger than 45 who received the YFV17D yellow fever vaccine.

The V call is TRBV9, the J call TRBJ2-2; maybe TRBD2 (6 bases). V lost 6 bases and J 2 bases, leaving 11 bases between the germline ends. The CDR3 is 14 amino acids. Germline assignment: CDR1 SGDLS and CDR2 YYNGEE. The CDR3 nucleotides read TGTGCCAGCACGCGGGACGCCAACACCGGGGAGCTGTTTTTT. This sequence encodes CASTRDANTGELFF.

The chain employs TRBV10-3 and TRBJ2-7; D remains unclear. V lost 4 bases and J 6 bases, leaving 13 bases between the germline ends. This CDR3 region has 13 residues. Looked up from germline, CDR1 is ENHRY and CDR2 is SYGVKD. The CDR3 bases are TGTGCCATCAGTGTGCCGGGTTCGGGCGAGCAGTACTTC. Translating it yields CAISVPGSGEQYF.

This clonotype has only a few counts. As DNA, the CDR3 is TGCAGCGTTGAGTCCAGGTTGATCTACGAGCAGTACTTC. It yields the protein CSVESRLIYEQYF. This sequence joins TRBV29-1 and TRBJ2-7; D not resolved. The germline CDR1 and CDR2 sequences are SQVTM and ANQGSEA. The CDR3 length is 13 residues. Trimming left V 3 bases short and J 3 bases short, with 12 bases between.

The table lists this clonotype with a few counts. The chain is built from TRBV20-1 and TRBJ2-1, with TRBD2 as a possible D gene (6 bases). CDR3 length equals 16 residues. Trimming removed 4 bases from V and 1 base from J, with 17 bases in between. CDR1 DFQATT and CDR2 SNEGSKA come from the germline V gene (reference sequence). The CDR3 sequence: CSAKQYGGRSYNEQFF. The CDR3 DNA reads as TGCAGTGCTAAACAGTACGGGGGAAGGTCCTACAATGAGCAGTTCTTC.

The chain links TRBV2 to TRBJ1-3; D is ambiguous. V shed 6 bases and J shed 3 bases, with 15 bases lying between them. CDR1 is SNHLY, CDR2 FYNNEI, per germline. CDR3 size: 15 residues. The CDR3 DNA reads TGTGCCAGCAGAGCCGCGAACGATAATGGAAACACCATATATTTT. This gives the protein CASRAANDNGNTIYF. Using reference TRBV2 and TRBJ1-3 for the parts outside the CDR3, the full variable domain is EPEVTQTPSHQVTQMGQEVILRCVPISNHLYFYWYRQILGQKVEFLVSFYNNEISEKSEIFDDQFSVERPDGSNFTLKIRSTKLEDSAMYFCASRAANDNGNTIYFGEGSWLTVV.

This clonotype was counted at least ten times. The chain links TRBV7-2 to TRBJ2-3; no clear D. The germline V and J ends were trimmed by 4 bases and 2 bases, with 4 bases remaining between them. CDR3 length equals 12 residues. Looked up from germline, CDR1 is SGHTA and CDR2 is FQGNSA. In DNA, the CDR3 is TGTGCCAGCAGCTCCTACACAGATACGCAGTATTTT. It is translated as CASSSYTDTQYF.

The rearrangement uses TRBV7-8 and TRBJ2-5; 7 nucleotides agree with TRBD1. The germline gives CDR1 SGHVS, CDR2 FQNEAQ. The J segment lost 2 bases and the V segment lost 3 bases, leaving 6 bases of the junction unmatched. The CDR3 has 15 amino acids. This CDR3 reads CASSFGQARQETQYF. The CDR3 coding sequence is TGTGCCAGCAGCTTTGGACAGGCCAGGCAAGAGACCCAGTACTTC. Full variable domain (missing parts from reference TRBV7-8 and TRBJ2-5): GAGVSQSPRYKVAKRGQDVALRCDPISGHVSLFWYQQALGQGPEFLTYFQNEAQLDKSGLPSDRFFAERPEGSVSTLKIQRTQQEDSAVYLCASSFGQARQETQYFGPGTRLLVL.

In this sample, this clonotype turned up a few times. V gene TRBV9 combines with J gene TRBJ2-1; 10 bases map to TRBD2. Trimming cost V 4 bases and J 4 bases; bases outside gene matches: 5. There are 15 residues in the CDR3. In germline, CDR1 is SGDLS, CDR2 YYNGEE. CDR3 amino acids: CASSILAGSYNEQFF. The CDR3 DNA reads as TGTGCCAGCAGCATACTAGCGGGATCTTACAATGAGCAGTTCTTC.

This clonotype was observed at least ten times. The rearrangement links TRBV20-1 to TRBJ1-4; the match to TRBD1 covers 8 bases. The J segment lost 8 bases and the V segment lost 5 bases, leaving 4 bases of the junction unmatched. Germline V gene lookup returns CDR1 DFQATT and CDR2 SNEGSKA (reference sequence). This CDR3 is built from 12 residues. CDR3 in amino acids: CSAGQGQEKLFF. CDR3 DNA: TGCAGTGCTGGACAGGGCCAAGAAAAACTGTTTTTT.

This sequence joins TRBV5-1 and TRBJ2-3; D might be TRBD1 (5 bases). Trimming took off 1 base at V and 6 bases at J, with 18 bases between the two ends. The CDR3 sequence is 16 residues long. Germline CDR1 reads SGHRS; CDR2 reads YFSETQ. CDR3 residues: CASSLWGRHARDTQYF. The CDR3, as DNA: TGCGCCAGCAGCTTGTGGGGCCGGCACGCGAGGGATACGCAGTATTTT.

This clonotype was picked up many times. The rearrangement uses TRBV15 and TRBJ2-1; no reliable D call. In germline, CDR1 is LNHNV, CDR2 YYDKDF (reference sequence). The V gene lost 0 bases and the J gene lost 8 bases, with 5 bases spanning the gap. The CDR3 is made up of 12 amino acids. The CDR3 nucleotides read TGTGCCACCAGCAGAGATGGGGATGAGCAGTTCTTC. It is translated as CATSRDGDEQFF.

This chain connects TRBV12-3 or TRBV12-4 to TRBJ2-3; D unresolved. This CDR3 is built from 13 residues. V lost 1 base and J lost 8, with 10 bases in between. CDR3 DNA: TGTGCCAGCAGTTTAGTCGAAAAGGGTACGCAGTATTTT. Translated, it gives CASSLVEKGTQYF.

The gene calls are TRBV19 and TRBJ2-7, with D maybe TRBD1 (5 bases). V was pared by 5 bases and J by 4 bases, with 12 bases between. Germline CDR1 and CDR2: LNHDA and SQIVND (reference sequence). The CDR3 totals 13 residues. CDR3 loop: CASSSQVPYEQYF. DNA of the CDR3: TGTGCCAGTAGTTCACAGGTCCCATACGAGCAGTACTTC.

The chain joins TRBV12-5 to TRBJ2-5; 7 bases align to TRBD2. After removal of 1 base from V and 2 bases from J, the junction contained 4 bases not matched to a gene. The length of the CDR3 is 15 residues. Germline CDR1 and CDR2: LGHNT and FRNRAP. CDR3 loop: CASGLESGVQETQYF. The CDR3 coding sequence is TGTGCTAGTGGTTTGGAGAGCGGGGTTCAAGAGACCCAGTACTTC.

This clonotype has just a few counts. The chain recombines TRBV15 with TRBJ2-5; either TRBD1 or TRBD2 may supply D (6 bases each). CDR3 length: 15 residues. The ends were cut back, 1 base at V and 4 bases at J, with 13 bases in the middle. Per the germline V gene, CDR1 is LNHNV and CDR2 is YYDKDF (reference sequence). The DNA for the CDR3 is TGTGCCACCAGCAGAGGAGGGGGGCGCAGAGAGACCCAGTACTTC. Translation: CATSRGGGRRETQYF.

This clonotype occurred a few times. The chain combines TRBV4-3 with TRBJ2-5; the match to TRBD2 covers 9 bases. This CDR3 is 17 amino acids long. J gave up 4 bases and V 4 bases, and 13 bases lay outside the gene matches. The V gene's germline CDR1 is LGHNA and CDR2 YSLEER. The CDR3, as DNA: TGCGCCAGCAGCCTAAGTACGGTAGCGGGAGAGGGAGAGACCCAGTACTTC. Its protein is CASSLSTVAGEGETQYF.

This clonotype was seen a few times. This chain uses TRBV21-1 with TRBJ2-1; the table's D call TRBD1 went unverified against the DNA. TRBV21-1 is annotated as a pseudogene. This CDR3 is built from 18 residues. The CDR3 loop reads CASSNALAGDFKVPEQFF. The CDR3 bases are TGTGCCAGCAGCAATGCCTTAGCGGGAGATTTTAAGGTCCCCGAGCAGTTCTTC.

This clonotype has a handful of counts. This chain connects TRBV4-3 to TRBJ1-6, with D possibly being TRBD1 (5 bases). V lost 0 bases and J 0 bases, leaving 15 bases between the germline ends. Per germline, CDR1 LGHNA and CDR2 YSLEER. This CDR3 region has 19 residues. This CDR3 reads CASSQEAPSTVSYNSPLHF. In nucleotides, the CDR3 is TGCGCCAGCAGCCAAGAGGCCCCCTCGACAGTCTCCTATAATTCACCCCTCCACTTT.

The sample holds a few counts of this clonotype. V is TRBV6-2 or TRBV6-3 and J is TRBJ2-6, with 7 positions matching TRBD2. The CDR3 has 20 amino acids. Trimming cost V 2 bases and J 0 bases; bases outside gene matches: 13. Germline V gene sequence: CDR1 MNHEY, CDR2 SVGEGT. The DNA of the CDR3 is TGTGCCAGCAGTTACGGGTTCGGGAGGACCCTTGGCTCTGGGGCCAACGTCCTGACTTTC. This translates into CASSYGFGRTLGSGANVLTF.

The chain couples TRBV19 to TRBJ2-7; TRBD2 agrees at 13 bases. This CDR3 has 16 residues. Germline-derived CDR1 and CDR2 are LNHDA and SQIVND (reference sequence). V gave up 3 bases and J gave up 2 bases; unmatched junction bases: 4. The CDR3 DNA follows: TGTGCCAGTAGTATCCGGACTAGCGGGAGACCCTACGAGCAGTACTTC. Amino acid sequence: CASSIRTSGRPYEQYF.

The chain recombines TRBV20-1 with TRBJ2-3; tentative D call: TRBD1 (10 bases). The CDR3 covers 17 residues. Germline V gives CDR1 DFQATT, CDR2 SNEGSKA (reference sequence). The DNA of the CDR3 is TGCAGCACCGGGACAGGGGACCTAGCGGGGCCAACAGATACGCAGTATTTT. Amino acid sequence: CSTGTGDLAGPTDTQYF.

The rearrangement joins TRBV7-2 to TRBJ2-1; 8 nucleotides align to TRBD2. There are 15 residues in the CDR3. Per the germline V gene, CDR1 is SGHTA and CDR2 is FQGNSA. V lost 2 bases, J lost 8 bases, and 8 bases stayed unmatched. The CDR3 here is CASSLWGLGGDEQFF. CDR3 nucleotides: TGTGCCAGCAGCTTATGGGGACTAGGGGGGGATGAGCAGTTCTTC.

This clonotype appeared a few times. This sequence joins TRBV30 and TRBJ1-3; D unclear. Trimming pared 2 bases from V and 1 base from J, leaving 9 bases between. CDR1 is GTSNPN, CDR2 SVGIG, per germline (reference sequence). This CDR3 comprises 14 residues. CDR3 sequence (DNA): TGTGCCTGGAGTAGGTCAAGATCTGGAAACACCATATATTTT. This translates into CAWSRSRSGNTIYF.

This clonotype occurred a few times. This chain joins TRBV12-5 and TRBJ2-7, with D perhaps TRBD1 or TRBD2 (6 bases each). Per the germline V gene, CDR1 is LGHNT and CDR2 is FRNRAP. This CDR3 has 15 amino acids. V lost 7 bases, J lost 0 bases, and 16 bases lay in between. CDR3 loop: CASAGIGGISYEQYF. For the CDR3, the DNA is TGTGCTAGTGCGGGAATAGGGGGGATCTCCTACGAGCAGTACTTC.

The gene calls are TRBV7-2 and TRBJ2-1, with 9 nucleotides matching TRBD2. The V gene's germline CDR1 is SGHTA and CDR2 FQGNSA. The V segment lost 5 bases and the J segment 10 bases; nucleotides outside the gene matches: 15. The CDR3 totals 16 residues. The CDR3 sequence is CASSPLAGGPGMEQFF. The CDR3 nucleotides are TGTGCCAGCAGCCCTCTGGCGGGAGGGCCCGGTATGGAGCAGTTCTTC.

This clonotype turned up a few times. The CDR3 protein is CSARDEKGGDEKLFF. The CDR3 nucleotides are TGCAGTGCTAGAGATGAGAAAGGGGGCGATGAAAAACTGTTTTTT. This chain links TRBV20-1 with TRBJ1-4, with TRBD1 matching over 7 bases. V was pared by 0 bases and J by 6 bases, with 7 bases of the junction left unmatched. The CDR3 extends over 15 amino acids. Germline values: CDR1 DFQATT, CDR2 SNEGSKA (reference sequence).

The chain recombines TRBV20-1 with TRBJ1-1, with 9 bases lining up with TRBD1. CDR1 is DFQATT, CDR2 SNEGSKA, per germline (reference sequence). There are 15 residues in the CDR3. The V gene end was trimmed by 0 bases and the J gene end by 1 base; junction bases not matched to a gene: 3. CDR3 sequence reads: CSARDPGQGNTEAFF. CDR3 DNA: TGCAGTGCTAGAGACCCGGGACAGGGGAACACTGAAGCTTTCTTT.

This clonotype occurred a few times. The V gene is TRBV7-9, the J gene TRBJ2-1; tentative D call: TRBD2 (6 bases). The CDR3 extends over 16 amino acids. V gave up 0 bases and J gave up 0 bases, with 9 bases separating them. The germline V gene has CDR1 SEHNR and CDR2 FQNEAQ (reference sequence). The CDR3 bases are TGTGCCAGCAGCTTAGCTTTGACTAGCTCCTACAATGAGCAGTTCTTC. Protein: CASSLALTSSYNEQFF.

This clonotype was counted a few times. The chain uses TRBV7-2 and TRBJ2-5; 8 bases are shared with TRBD1. The germline V gene has CDR1 SGHTA and CDR2 FQGNSA. This CDR3 contains 15 residues. V lost 4 bases, J lost 4 bases, and 8 bases stayed unmatched. In nucleotides, the CDR3 is TGTGCCAGCAGCTACATCGGACAGGGATCAGAGACCCAGTACTTC. Translated: CASSYIGQGSETQYF.